The TCR beta chain under discussion was sequenced for a study of blood T cell repertoires in COVID-19. Study as a whole: Sources were T cells, B-cell-depleted T cells, or PBMCs; the material itself was cDNA or gDNA.

Data came from immunoSEQ multiplex PCR; TCRdb stores just in-frame clones and leaves some out. The sample lists 150,000 or so clones, approximately 93% seen once, with around 2% in the top ten. The germline V gene encodes CDR1 SGDLS and CDR2 YYNGEE. The CDR3 totals 17 residues. Trimming at V came to 5 bases and at J to 2 bases, leaving 9 bases not matched to a gene. The specimen was peripheral blood. The sequence was collected from an older woman with COVID-19, enrolled during active disease. This chain joins TRBV9 and TRBJ2-6; 8 bases are a match to TRBD1. The CDR3: CASSRGQGGPGANVLTF. The CDR3 nucleotides are TGTGCCAGCAGTAGAGGACAGGGAGGCCCTGGGGCCAACGTCCTGACTTTC.